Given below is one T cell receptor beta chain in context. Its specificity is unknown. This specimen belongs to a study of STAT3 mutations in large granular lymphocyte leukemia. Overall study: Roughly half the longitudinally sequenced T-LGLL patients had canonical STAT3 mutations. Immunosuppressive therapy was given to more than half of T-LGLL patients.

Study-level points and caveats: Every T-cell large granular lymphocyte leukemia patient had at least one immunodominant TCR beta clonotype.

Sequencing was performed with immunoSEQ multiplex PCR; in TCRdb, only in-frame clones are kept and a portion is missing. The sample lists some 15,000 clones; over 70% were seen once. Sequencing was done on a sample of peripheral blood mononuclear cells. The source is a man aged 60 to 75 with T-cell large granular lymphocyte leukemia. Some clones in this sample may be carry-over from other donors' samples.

The CDR3 sequence: CASSLSSGTFLTDTQYF. In DNA, the CDR3 is TGTGCCAGCAGTTTGTCCAGCGGCACCTTCCTCACAGATACGCAGTATTTT. This chain connects TRBV28 to TRBJ2-3; D perhaps matches TRBD2 (5 bases). The V end was cut by 3 bases, the J end by 2 bases, with 18 bases between. Germline V gene sequence: CDR1 MDHEN, CDR2 SYDVKM. CDR3 size: 17 residues.